These 23 T cell receptor beta chains were sequenced from one sample in a study of T-cell reconstitution after alpha-beta-depleted transplantation in children. The authors prepared the TCRbeta library with unique molecular identifiers. A single record per CDR3 protein comes from TCRdb applying MiXCR to the PCR reads. The sample includes roughly 300,000 distinct CDR3 sequences, approximately 10% seen only once; the top ten take about 25%. Sequencing was performed on peripheral blood, taken 180 days after TCRalphabeta/CD19-depleted stem cell transplant. The source of these receptors is a male patient aged 2-15 years who had a stem cell transplant for chronic granulomatous disease, so the T cells may come from the graft donor.

This clonotype was counted many times. The V call is TRBV27, the J call TRBJ2-1; D may be TRBD1 (6 bases). The germline CDR1 and CDR2 sequences are MNHEY and SMNVEV (reference sequence). This CDR3 has 14 amino acids. Trimming cost V 7 bases and J 6 bases, with 16 bases left between them. The CDR3, as DNA: TGTGCCAGCACCTTAAACCTGGACAGCAATGAGCAGTTCTTC. It encodes CASTLNLDSNEQFF.

This clonotype has at least ten counts. CDR3 nucleotide sequence: TGTGCCAGCGGCGGGGCGGACAGATCTAGCACAGATACGCAGTATTTT. Encoded protein: CASGGADRSSTDTQYF. This chain uses TRBV28 with TRBJ2-3, with D perhaps matching TRBD1 or TRBD2 (6 bases each). The CDR3 totals 16 residues. Trimming shortened V by 8 bases and J by 0 bases, and 18 bases separated the two germline ends. The germline CDR1 and CDR2 sequences are MDHEN and SYDVKM.

The sample holds many counts of this clonotype. The chain joins TRBV20-1 to TRBJ2-5; 7 bases match TRBD2. Germline V gene lookup returns CDR1 DFQATT and CDR2 SNEGSKA (reference sequence). The CDR3 is 15 amino acids. V was pared by 1 base and J by 4 bases, with 9 bases of the junction left unmatched. The CDR3 DNA reads as TGCAGTGCTAGAGCGGAGGGACTAATCCCAGAGACCCAGTACTTC. Translation: CSARAEGLIPETQYF.

This clonotype was picked up many times. The chain joins TRBV5-1 to TRBJ2-3, with 7 bases that match TRBD2. The CDR3 totals 17 residues. V was pared by 0 bases and J by 0 bases, with 7 bases of the junction left unmatched. Germline assignment: CDR1 SGHRS and CDR2 YFSETQ. CDR3 loop: CASSLVVAGPSTDTQYF. CDR3 coding DNA: TGCGCCAGCAGCTTGGTGGTAGCGGGTCCTAGCACAGATACGCAGTATTTT.

This clonotype was detected many times. The rearrangement links TRBV3-1 to TRBJ2-7; 7 bases are shared with TRBD2. There are 15 residues in the CDR3. Germline assignment: CDR1 LGHDT and CDR2 YNNKEL (reference sequence). After removal of 1 base from V and 2 bases from J, the junction contained 5 bases not matched to a gene. The CDR3 DNA sequence: TGTGCCAGCAGCCAAGTTGGCGGGGGAGCCTACGAGCAGTACTTC. It yields the protein CASSQVGGGAYEQYF.

The sample holds many counts of this clonotype. The chain couples TRBV7-2 to TRBJ2-7; maybe TRBD2 (6 bases). The germline V gene encodes CDR1 SGHTA and CDR2 FQGNSA. With 5 bases removed from V and 6 bases from J, the gap between germline ends came to 17 bases. This CDR3 is 14 amino acids long. DNA of the CDR3: TGTGCCAGCAGCGCGGGACGGTTGGACTTCGAGCAGTACTTC. Protein product: CASSAGRLDFEQYF.

This clonotype was counted ten times or more. V and J are TRBV9 and TRBJ1-6, with 8 bases matching TRBD1. Germline CDR1 reads SGDLS; CDR2 reads YYNGEE. The CDR3 runs 14 residues. Unmatched junction bases numbered 5, after V lost 3 bases and J lost 9 bases. The CDR3: CASSAGDRSSPLHF. CDR3 bases: TGTGCCAGCAGCGCAGGGGACAGGTCTTCACCCCTCCACTTT.

There are many counts of this clonotype. The chain carries TRBV3-1 and TRBJ2-1, with TRBD1 matching 11 bases. V lost 4 bases and J lost 5; bases outside the gene matches: 7. Looked up from germline, CDR1 is LGHDT and CDR2 is YNNKEL (reference sequence). This CDR3 is 16 amino acids long. As DNA, the CDR3 is TGTGCCAGCAGCCTACCCGGACAGGGGGCTCACAATGAGCAGTTCTTC. This sequence encodes CASSLPGQGAHNEQFF.

Note on this clonotype: A much larger clone differs from this one at a single base, so this may be a read error. This chain uses TRBV10-3 with TRBJ2-1, with D unresolved. The germline CDR1 and CDR2 sequences are ENHRY and SYGVKD. V lost 3 bases and J 10 bases, leaving 7 bases between the germline ends. There are 11 residues in the CDR3. The CDR3 coding sequence is TGTGCCATCAGTGATTGGAGAGAGCAGTTCTTC. This gives the protein CAISDWREQFF.

This clonotype showed up many times. The CDR3: CATKEGIPGELFF. The DNA of the CDR3 is TGTGCCACTAAGGAAGGGATCCCCGGGGAGCTGTTTTTT. This chain uses TRBV19 with TRBJ2-2; D uncertain. Germline V gives CDR1 LNHDA, CDR2 SQIVND (reference sequence). This CDR3 spans 13 amino acids. V was clipped by 10 bases and J by 6 bases, with 15 bases between them.

At least ten counts were recorded for this clonotype. The V and J genes are TRBV7-2 and TRBJ1-2, with D possibly TRBD1 on 5 matching bases. This CDR3 has 14 amino acids. V gave up 5 bases and J gave up 5 bases, with 15 bases separating them. Germline V gives CDR1 SGHTA, CDR2 FQGNSA. CDR3 coding DNA: TGTGCCAGCAGCGAACCGGGACGACTTTATGGCTACACCTTC. Protein sequence: CASSEPGRLYGYTF.

This clonotype showed up many times. V and J are TRBV7-6 and TRBJ2-2; possible D gene TRBD1, 5 bases. CDR3 length: 15 residues. The ends were cut back, 1 base at V and 4 bases at J, with 10 bases in the middle. Germline loops: CDR1 SGHVS, CDR2 FNYEAQ. CDR3 protein: CASSLEPGFTGELFF. For the CDR3, the DNA is TGTGCCAGCAGCTTAGAACCAGGGTTCACCGGGGAGCTGTTTTTT.

This clonotype has ten or more counts. The J gene is TRBJ2-5, the V gene TRBV5-5; D is undetermined. The CDR3 consists of 11 residues. Trimming stripped 2 bases from V and 9 bases from J, with 8 bases between. Per the germline V gene, CDR1 is SGHKS and CDR2 is YYEKEE (reference sequence). CDR3 region: CASSLDMAQYF. In DNA form, the CDR3 reads TGTGCCAGCAGCTTAGATATGGCCCAGTACTTC.

This clonotype occurred many times. The chain combines TRBV9 with TRBJ2-3; 9 bases agree with TRBD1. In germline, CDR1 is SGDLS, CDR2 YYNGEE. This CDR3 spans 15 amino acids. Trimming at V came to 3 bases and at J to 4 bases, leaving 6 bases not matched to a gene. This chain's CDR3 is CASSAHTGGADTQYF. The CDR3 region has the DNA TGTGCCAGCAGCGCGCACACAGGGGGCGCAGATACGCAGTATTTT. Filled out from reference TRBV9 and TRBJ2-3, the complete variable domain reads DSGVTQTPKHLITATGQRVTLRCSPRSGDLSVYWYQQSLDQGLQFLIQYYNGEERAKGNILERFSAQQFPDLHSELNLSSLELGDSALYFCASSAHTGGADTQYFGPGTRLTVL.

This clonotype came up many times. The V gene is TRBV7-9, the J gene TRBJ1-2; 9 bases fit TRBD1. The germline gives CDR1 SEHNR, CDR2 FQNEAQ (reference sequence). The CDR3 consists of 15 residues. Trimming cost V 1 base and J 4 bases; bases outside gene matches: 4. The CDR3 loop is CASSLEGQGFYGYTF. The CDR3 DNA is TGTGCCAGCAGCTTAGAGGGACAGGGTTTCTATGGCTACACCTTC.

This chain uses TRBV18 with TRBJ2-3; D is uncertain. Per germline, CDR1 KGHSH and CDR2 LQKENI. CDR3 length equals 16 residues. The V and J ends lost 3 bases and 5 bases respectively, with 18 bases between them. The CDR3: CASSPFNSPSGDTQYF. The CDR3 DNA reads as TGTGCCAGCTCACCGTTCAACAGTCCTTCGGGAGATACGCAGTATTTT.

This clonotype was recorded many times. J is TRBJ2-7 and V is TRBV7-2; D call uncertain. CDR1 SGHTA and CDR2 FQGNSA come from the germline V gene. The CDR3 has 15 amino acids. V was cut by 5 bases and J by 1 base, with 15 bases left in between. CDR3 sequence: CASSRLSPWSYEQYF. Written as DNA, the CDR3 is TGTGCCAGCAGCCGCCTATCCCCTTGGTCCTACGAGCAGTACTTC.

The rearrangement uses TRBV5-1 and TRBJ2-7; TRBD1 agrees at 9 bases. The trim removed 7 bases at V and 2 bases at J, leaving 16 bases unmatched. Germline V gene data show CDR1 as SGHRS and CDR2 as YFSETQ. The CDR3 has 17 residues. The CDR3 reads CASRHGRDRVSAYEQYF. CDR3 nucleotide sequence: TGCGCCAGCCGACACGGCCGGGACAGGGTCAGTGCCTACGAGCAGTACTTC.

This clonotype has a count of ten or more. CDR3 region: CASSLGWGGETQYF. The CDR3 DNA is TGTGCCAGCAGCTTAGGATGGGGGGGAGAGACCCAGTACTTC. The V call is TRBV7-8, the J call TRBJ2-5, with TRBD2 matching 7 bases. The CDR3 totals 14 residues. V dropped 1 base and J dropped 4; count of bases not matched to a gene: 3. The germline V gene encodes CDR1 SGHVS and CDR2 FQNEAQ.

This clonotype has a count of ten or more. The chain links TRBV29-1 to TRBJ2-2; D is perhaps TRBD1 (6 bases). With 7 bases removed from V and 3 bases from J, the gap between germline ends came to 15 bases. The CDR3 runs 14 residues. Germline lookup yields CDR1 SQVTM and CDR2 ANQGSEA. DNA for the CDR3: TGCAGCGGCTTGGGGGCGCGTGACACCGGGGAGCTGTTTTTT. It encodes CSGLGARDTGELFF.

This clonotype was observed at least ten times. In DNA, the CDR3 is TGTGCCAGCAGCGCTCCGGACAAGGCTAACTATGGCTACACCTTC. Translation: CASSAPDKANYGYTF. The rearrangement uses TRBV9 and TRBJ1-2; perhaps TRBD1 as D (5 bases). The CDR3 has 15 residues. Trimming stripped 3 bases from V and 0 bases from J, with 12 bases between. The germline V gene encodes CDR1 SGDLS and CDR2 YYNGEE.

In this sample, this clonotype turned up many times. This rearrangement joins TRBV27 to TRBJ1-2; possibly TRBD1 for D (5 bases). This CDR3 has 14 residues. Germline CDR1 and CDR2: MNHEY and SMNVEV (reference sequence). Trimming cost V 3 bases and J 3 bases, with 11 bases left between them. CDR3 nucleotides: TGTGCCAGCAGTTTTTGGGACCGGGACTATGGCTACACCTTC. Translation gives CASSFWDRDYGYTF.

This clonotype was seen repeatedly, ten times or more. The CDR3 spells CASSHDRGEGLFF. As DNA, the CDR3 is TGTGCCAGCAGTCACGACAGGGGCGAGGGGCTGTTTTTT. The chain employs TRBV12-3 or TRBV12-4 and TRBJ2-2; 8 bases match TRBD1. V shed 5 bases, J shed 13 bases, and the junction held 9 bases outside the gene matches. CDR3 length equals 13 residues.